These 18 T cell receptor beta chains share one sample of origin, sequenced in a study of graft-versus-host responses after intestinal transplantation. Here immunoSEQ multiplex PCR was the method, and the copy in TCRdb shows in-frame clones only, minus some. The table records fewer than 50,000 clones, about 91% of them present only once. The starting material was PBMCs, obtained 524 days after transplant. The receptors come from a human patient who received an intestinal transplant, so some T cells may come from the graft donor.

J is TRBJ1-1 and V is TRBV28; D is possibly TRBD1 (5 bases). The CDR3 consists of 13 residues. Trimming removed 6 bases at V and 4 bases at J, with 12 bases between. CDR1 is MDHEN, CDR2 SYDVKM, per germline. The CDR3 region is CASSPPGRTEAFF. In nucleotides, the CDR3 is TGTGCCAGCAGCCCCCCGGGGCGCACTGAAGCTTTCTTT.

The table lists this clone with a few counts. CDR3 nucleotide sequence: TGCGCCAGCAGCCAAGGGGTTGCGTACGAGCAGTACTTC. Translated, it gives CASSQGVAYEQYF. The chain is built from TRBV4-1 and TRBJ2-7; no definite D call. The V end was cut by 1 base, the J end by 4 bases, with 8 bases between. Germline V CDR1 and CDR2: MGHRA, YSYEKL. CDR3 length equals 13 residues.

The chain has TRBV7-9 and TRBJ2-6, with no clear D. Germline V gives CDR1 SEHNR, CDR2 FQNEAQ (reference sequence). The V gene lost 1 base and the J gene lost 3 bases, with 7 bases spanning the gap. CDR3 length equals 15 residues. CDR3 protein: CASSLEGYGANVLTF. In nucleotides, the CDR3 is TGTGCCAGCAGCTTAGAGGGATATGGGGCCAACGTCCTGACTTTC.

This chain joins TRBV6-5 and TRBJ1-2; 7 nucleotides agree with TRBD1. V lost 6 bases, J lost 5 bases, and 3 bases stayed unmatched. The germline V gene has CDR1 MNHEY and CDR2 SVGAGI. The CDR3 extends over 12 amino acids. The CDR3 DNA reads TGTGCCAGCAGACAGGGGCCTTATGGCTACACCTTC. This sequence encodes CASRQGPYGYTF.

Here the CDR3 reads CASSLARANGSNEQFF. CDR3 DNA sequence: TGTGCCAGCAGCTTAGCCCGGGCGAACGGATCAAATGAGCAGTTCTTC. The chain has TRBV7-9 and TRBJ2-1, with D unresolved. Germline CDR1 and CDR2: SEHNR and FQNEAQ (reference sequence). The CDR3 is made up of 16 amino acids. V gave up 0 bases and J gave up 7 bases, with 16 bases separating them. Complete variable domain (other parts from reference TRBV7-9 and TRBJ2-1): DTGVSQNPRHKITKRGQNVTFRCDPISEHNRLYWYRQTLGQGPEFLTYFQNEAQLEKSRLLSDRFSAERPKGSFSTLEIQRTEQGDSAMYLCASSLARANGSNEQFFGPGTRLTVL.

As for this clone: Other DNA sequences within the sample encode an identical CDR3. CDR3 nucleotide sequence: TGTGCCAGCAGCTTAGGGACTAGCGGGTACAATGAGCAGTTCTTC. Its translation is CASSLGTSGYNEQFF. The chain has TRBV7-9 and TRBJ2-1, with 11 positions matching TRBD2. Germline assignment: CDR1 SEHNR and CDR2 FQNEAQ (reference sequence). CDR3 size: 15 residues. J gave up 4 bases and V 1 base, and 0 bases lay outside the gene matches.

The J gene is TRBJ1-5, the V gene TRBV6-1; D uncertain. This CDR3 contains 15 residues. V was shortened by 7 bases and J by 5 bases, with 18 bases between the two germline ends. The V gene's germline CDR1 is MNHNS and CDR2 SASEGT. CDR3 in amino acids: CASTQLIRLDQPQHF. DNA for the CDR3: TGTGCCAGCACTCAACTGATCCGATTGGATCAGCCCCAGCATTTT.

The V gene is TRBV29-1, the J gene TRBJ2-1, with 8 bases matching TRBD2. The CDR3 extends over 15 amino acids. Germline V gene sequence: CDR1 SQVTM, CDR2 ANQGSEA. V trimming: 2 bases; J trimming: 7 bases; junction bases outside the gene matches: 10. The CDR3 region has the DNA TGCAGCGTTGAAACCTATACGGGAGGGTGGAATGAGCAGTTCTTC. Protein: CSVETYTGGWNEQFF.

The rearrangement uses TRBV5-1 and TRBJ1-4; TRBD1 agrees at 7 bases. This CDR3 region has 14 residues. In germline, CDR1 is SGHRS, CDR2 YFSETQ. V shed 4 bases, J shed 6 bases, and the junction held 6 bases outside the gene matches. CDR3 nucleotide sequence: TGCGCCAGCAGCCCGACAGGGAAGGATGAAAAACTGTTTTTT. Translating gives CASSPTGKDEKLFF.

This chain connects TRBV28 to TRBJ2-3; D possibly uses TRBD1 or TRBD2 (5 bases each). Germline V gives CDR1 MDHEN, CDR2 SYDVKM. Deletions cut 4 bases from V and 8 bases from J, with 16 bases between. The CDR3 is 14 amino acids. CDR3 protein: CASSSSKRGGTQYF. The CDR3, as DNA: TGTGCCAGCAGTTCATCGAAACGTGGGGGTACGCAGTATTTT.

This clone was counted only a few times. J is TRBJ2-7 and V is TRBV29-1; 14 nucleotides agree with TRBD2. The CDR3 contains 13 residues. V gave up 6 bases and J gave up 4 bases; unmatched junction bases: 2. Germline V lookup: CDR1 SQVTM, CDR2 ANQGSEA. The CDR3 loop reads CSVRTSGGYEQYF. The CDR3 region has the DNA TGCAGCGTCCGGACTAGCGGGGGGTACGAGCAGTACTTC.

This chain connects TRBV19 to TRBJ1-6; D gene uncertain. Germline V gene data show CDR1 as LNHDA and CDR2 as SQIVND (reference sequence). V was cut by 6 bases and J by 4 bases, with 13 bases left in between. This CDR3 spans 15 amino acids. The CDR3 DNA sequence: TGTGCCAGTAGCGCTGATGGATTTTATAATTCACCCCTCCACTTT. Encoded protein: CASSADGFYNSPLHF.

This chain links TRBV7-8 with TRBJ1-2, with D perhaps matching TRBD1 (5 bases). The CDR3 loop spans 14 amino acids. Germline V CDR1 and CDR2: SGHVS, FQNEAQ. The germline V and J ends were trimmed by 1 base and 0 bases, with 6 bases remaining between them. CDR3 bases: TGTGCCAGCAGCTTAGGACAGACTAACTATGGCTACACCTTC. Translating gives CASSLGQTNYGYTF.

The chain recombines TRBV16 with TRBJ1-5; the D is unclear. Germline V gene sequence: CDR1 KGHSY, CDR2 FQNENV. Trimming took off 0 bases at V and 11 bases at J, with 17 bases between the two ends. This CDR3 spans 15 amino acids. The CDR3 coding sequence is TGTGCCAGCAGCCAATCGGGCAGCGTTTTATCAGCCCAGCATTTT. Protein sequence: CASSQSGSVLSAQHF.

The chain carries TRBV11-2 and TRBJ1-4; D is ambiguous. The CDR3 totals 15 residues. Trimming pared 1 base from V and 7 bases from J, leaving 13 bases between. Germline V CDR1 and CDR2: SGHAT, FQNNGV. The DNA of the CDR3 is TGTGCCAGCAGCTTAGTGGGCGCGGTGGGTGAAAAACTGTTTTTT. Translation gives CASSLVGAVGEKLFF.

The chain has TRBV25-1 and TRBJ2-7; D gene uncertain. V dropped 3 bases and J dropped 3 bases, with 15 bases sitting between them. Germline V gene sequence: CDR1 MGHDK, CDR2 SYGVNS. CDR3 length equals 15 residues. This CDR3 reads CASSDPRTEIYEQYF. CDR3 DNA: TGTGCCAGCAGTGACCCTCGGACGGAAATCTACGAGCAGTACTTC.

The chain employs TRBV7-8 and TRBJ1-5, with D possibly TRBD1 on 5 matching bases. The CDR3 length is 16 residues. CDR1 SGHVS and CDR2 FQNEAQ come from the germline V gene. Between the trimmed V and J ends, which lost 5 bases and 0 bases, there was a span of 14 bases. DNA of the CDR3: TGTGCCAGCAGCGTCGACAGCTACTATAGCAATCAGCCCCAGCATTTT. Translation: CASSVDSYYSNQPQHF.

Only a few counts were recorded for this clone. The CDR3 sequence: CASSLGPGSGNTIYF. The DNA of the CDR3 is TGTGCCAGCAGCTTGGGTCCGGGATCCGGAAACACCATATATTTT. The V call is TRBV5-6, the J call TRBJ1-3, with unresolved D. In germline, CDR1 is SGHDT, CDR2 YYEEEE. The V and J ends lost 0 bases and 4 bases respectively, with 11 bases between them. The CDR3 runs 15 residues.